The clone carrying this T cell receptor beta chain was detected only a few times. Per the authors' pipeline: Estimated nucleated cell counts came from reference gene primer amplification. TCRdb's copy holds only in-frame clones and misses some; the assay was immunoSEQ multiplex PCR. The D gene and trimming were derived from the DNA, and the V and J assignments and clone size from that table. The sample yields 220,000 or so clones, roughly 84% seen once. This record comes from a study of blood T cell repertoires in COVID-19. Study as a whole: Samples representing acute and convalescent COVID-19 were sourced from the United States, Italy and Spain. T cells, B-cell-depleted T cells, or PBMCs supplied cDNA or gDNA.

The V gene end was trimmed by 10 bases and the J gene end by 3 bases; junction bases not matched to a gene: 15. There are 15 residues in the CDR3. Germline V gene sequence: CDR1 LNHDA, CDR2 SQIVND (reference sequence). This chain uses TRBV19 with TRBJ2-7, with 7 bases identical to TRBD1. This TCR was sampled from a woman in her twenties or thirties who had recovered from COVID-19. Sequenced: peripheral blood. In nucleotides, the CDR3 is TGTGCCACCCAATCCAGACAGGGTATTCTCTACGAGCAGTACTTC. Amino acids: CATQSRQGILYEQYF.